One sample yielded the 6 T cell receptor beta chains listed below, sequenced in a study of shared clonotypes between healthy human individuals. CD45RO-negative, CCR7-positively selected cells formed the naive CD8 fraction, excluding terminally differentiated effector memory CD45RA+ cells. Profiling relied on immunoSEQ multiplex PCR, and the TCRdb table lists in-frame clones only, not all of them. Of just over 2,000,000 clones in the sample, approximately 94% were seen once. Sequenced sample: naive CD8+ T cells sorted from blood. These receptors were collected from a man aged 18 to 29 in good health.

The chain employs TRBV27 and TRBJ2-1, with TRBD1 identical over 7 bases. Germline-derived CDR1 and CDR2 are MNHEY and SMNVEV (reference sequence). CDR3 length: 15 amino acids. The ends lost 6 bases at V and 2 bases at J; junction bases unmatched: 7. CDR3 sequence: CASSPPGGTYNEQFF. DNA for the CDR3: TGTGCCAGCAGCCCACCAGGGGGAACCTACAATGAGCAGTTCTTC.

The V gene is TRBV9, the J gene TRBJ1-4; TRBD1 matches 7 bases. Germline V lookup: CDR1 SGDLS, CDR2 YYNGEE. This CDR3 contains 15 residues. V lost 2 bases to trimming and J lost 3 bases; unmatched junction nucleotides: 4. The CDR3 spells CASSVRQGPNEKLFF. The CDR3 DNA is TGTGCCAGCAGCGTGCGACAGGGCCCTAATGAAAAACTGTTTTTT. Variable domain in full (rest from reference TRBV9 and TRBJ1-4): DSGVTQTPKHLITATGQRVTLRCSPRSGDLSVYWYQQSLDQGLQFLIQYYNGEERAKGNILERFSAQQFPDLHSELNLSSLELGDSALYFCASSVRQGPNEKLFFGSGTQLSVL.

This clone was observed a single time. The rearrangement links TRBV10-1 to TRBJ1-3; D gene ambiguous. Germline CDR1 reads WNHNN; CDR2 reads SYGVQD (reference sequence). CDR3 size: 14 residues. The V gene lost 4 bases and the J gene lost 0 bases, with 7 bases spanning the gap. CDR3 protein: CASSGGVSGNTIYF. The CDR3, as DNA: TGCGCCAGCAGTGGAGGTGTCTCTGGAAACACCATATATTTT.

The rearrangement links TRBV7-9 to TRBJ2-5; weak D call: TRBD1 (6 bases). The CDR3 loop spans 16 amino acids. CDR1 is SEHNR, CDR2 FQNEAQ, per germline (reference sequence). The V end lost 9 bases, the J end lost 5 bases, and 25 bases lay between the germline ends. The DNA of the CDR3 is TGTGCCAGTCTTTCCTACCGAAACAGGGTAGGGGAGACCCAGTACTTC. Protein sequence: CASLSYRNRVGETQYF.

V gene TRBV27 combines with J gene TRBJ1-6, with D unresolved. V lost 3 bases to trimming and J lost 2 bases, with 2 bases between them. CDR3 length: 13 residues. The germline V gene has CDR1 MNHEY and CDR2 SMNVEV (reference sequence). The CDR3 loop is CASSFPYNSPLHF. In DNA, the CDR3 is TGTGCCAGCAGTTTCCCCTATAATTCACCCCTCCACTTT.

CDR3 sequence: CASSLSATGDQETQYF. The CDR3 DNA reads as TGTGCCAGCAGCTTAAGTGCTACGGGTGATCAAGAGACCCAGTACTTC. V is TRBV7-6 and J is TRBJ2-5, with D hard to call. Trimming removed 2 bases from V and 2 bases from J, with 15 bases in between. This CDR3 has 16 residues. The germline V gene encodes CDR1 SGHVS and CDR2 FNYEAQ.